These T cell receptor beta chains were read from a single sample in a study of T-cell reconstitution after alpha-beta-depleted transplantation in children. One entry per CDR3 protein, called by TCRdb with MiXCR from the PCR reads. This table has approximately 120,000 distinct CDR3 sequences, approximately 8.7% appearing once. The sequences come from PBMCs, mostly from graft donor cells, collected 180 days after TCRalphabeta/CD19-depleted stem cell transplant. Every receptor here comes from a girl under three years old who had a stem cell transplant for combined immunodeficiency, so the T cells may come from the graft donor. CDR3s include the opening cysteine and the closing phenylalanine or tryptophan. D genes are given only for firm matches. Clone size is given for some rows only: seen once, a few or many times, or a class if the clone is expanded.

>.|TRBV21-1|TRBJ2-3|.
TGTGCCAGCAGCCCACTTCTAGCGGAGAACACAGATACGCAGTATTTT
CASSPLLAENTDTQYF
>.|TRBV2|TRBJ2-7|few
TGTGCCAGCCTTATGAGGGAGAGCTCCTACGAGCAGTACTTC
CASLMRESSYEQYF
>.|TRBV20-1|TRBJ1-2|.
TGCAGTGCTAGAGAACAGGTAGATGGCTACACCTTC
CSAREQVDGYTF
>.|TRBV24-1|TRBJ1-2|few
TGTGCCACCAGTGATCGTCAAGGGGTTACGGGGGTTTACCCTAACTATGGCTACACCTTC
CATSDRQGVTGVYPNYGYTF
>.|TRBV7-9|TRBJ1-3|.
TGTGCCAGCAGCTCCACCACCGACGTAGGAAACACCATATATTTT
CASSSTTDVGNTIYF
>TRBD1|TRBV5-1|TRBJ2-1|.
TGCGCCAGCAGCTTGGGGACAGGTCCCAATGAGCAGTTCTTC
CASSLGTGPNEQFF
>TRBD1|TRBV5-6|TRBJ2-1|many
TGTGCCAGCAGCTTGACAGGGGTGAATGAGCAGTTCTTC
CASSLTGVNEQFF
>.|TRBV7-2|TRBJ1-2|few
TGTGCCAGCAGCTTAAGGGGCCTGGGCTACACCTTC
CASSLRGLGYTF
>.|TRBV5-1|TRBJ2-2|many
TGCGCCAGCAGCACACAGGGGAACACCGGGGAGCTGTTTTTT
CASSTQGNTGELFF
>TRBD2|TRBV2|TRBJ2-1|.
TGTGCCAGCAGTCGCCCGCCGGGACTAGCGGGAGTGGGTTACAATGAGCAGTTCTTC
CASSRPPGLAGVGYNEQFF
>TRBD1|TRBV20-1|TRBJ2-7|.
TGCAGTGCTAGACATCACAGGGGGGCCTACGAGCAGTACTTC
CSARHHRGAYEQYF
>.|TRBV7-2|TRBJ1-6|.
TGTGCCAGCAGCCTACCTCAGGGATACTCCTATAATTCACCCCTCCACTTT
CASSLPQGYSYNSPLHF
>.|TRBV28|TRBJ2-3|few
TGTGCCACCGGGACTTATAAGGGTACGCAGTATTTT
CATGTYKGTQYF
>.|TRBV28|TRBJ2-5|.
TGTGCCAGCAGTTCGGGGTTTTTGGAGACCCAGTACTTC
CASSSGFLETQYF
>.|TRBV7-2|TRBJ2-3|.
TGTGCCAGCAGCGGGATCACCCGGTCTGATACGCAGTATTTT
CASSGITRSDTQYF
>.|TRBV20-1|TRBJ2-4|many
TGCAGTGCTAGTTATGGTGCCAAAAACATTCAGTACTTC
CSASYGAKNIQYF
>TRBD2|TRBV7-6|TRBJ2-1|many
TGTGCCAGCAGCTTAGATAGCGGGGGGGCCACTGAGCAGTTCTTC
CASSLDSGGATEQFF
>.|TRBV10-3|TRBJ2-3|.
TGTGCCATCAGTGATCGGGGCGCAGATACGCAGTATTTT
CAISDRGADTQYF
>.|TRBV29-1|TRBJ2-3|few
TGCAGCATCTTACCGAGCACAGATACGCAGTATTTT
CSILPSTDTQYF
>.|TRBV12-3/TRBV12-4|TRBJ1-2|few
TGTGCCAGCAGTTTGGGAGGTATAAGTGGCTACACCTTC
CASSLGGISGYTF
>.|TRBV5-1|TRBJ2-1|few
TGCGCCAGCAGCCGGGTGTACAATGAGCAGTTCTTC
CASSRVYNEQFF
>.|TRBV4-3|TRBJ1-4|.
TGCGCCAGCAGCCCGTCTAGGACCAGGGGTGAAAAACTGTTTTTT
CASSPSRTRGEKLFF
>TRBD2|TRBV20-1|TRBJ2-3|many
TGCAGTGCCCCGGGGGAGGGCCTAGATACGCAGTATTTT
CSAPGEGLDTQYF
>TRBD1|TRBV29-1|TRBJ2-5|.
TGCAGCGTGAGACAGGGGACGGAGACCAAGTACTTC
CSVRQGTETKYF
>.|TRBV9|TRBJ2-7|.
TGTGCCAGCAGCGTAGCTCCAGCCTACGAGCAGTACTTC
CASSVAPAYEQYF
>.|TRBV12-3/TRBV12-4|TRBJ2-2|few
TGTGCCAGCAGTCCCTGGAGGAACACCGGGGAGCTGTTTTTT
CASSPWRNTGELFF
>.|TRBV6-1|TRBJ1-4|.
TGTGCCAGCAGTCCCCGAGGACCCACAGTGCGGGCAACTAATGAAAAACTGTTTTTT
CASSPRGPTVRATNEKLFF
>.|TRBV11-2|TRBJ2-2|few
TGTGCCAGCAGTTCAAGGGGGGCTAGTCCCACCGGGGAGCTGTTTTTT
CASSSRGASPTGELFF
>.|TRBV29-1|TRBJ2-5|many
TGCAGCGTTGGAGGGGAGACCCAGTACTTC
CSVGGETQYF
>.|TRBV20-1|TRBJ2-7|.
TGCAGTGCTAGTGTGCGGGAATGGTCCTACGAGCAGTACTTC
CSASVREWSYEQYF
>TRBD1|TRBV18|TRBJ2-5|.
TGTGCCAGCTCACCACCGGGACAGGGGAAGTTAAGAGAGACCCAGTACTTC
CASSPPGQGKLRETQYF
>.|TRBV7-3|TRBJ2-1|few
TGTGCCAGCAGCCTCCAGACTGATGGGGTCAATGAGCAGTTCTTC
CASSLQTDGVNEQFF
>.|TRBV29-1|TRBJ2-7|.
TGCAGCGTTGCCGGACCTTACGAGCAGTACTTC
CSVAGPYEQYF
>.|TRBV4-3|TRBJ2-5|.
TGCGCCAGCAGCCAATCTGGGACCCTGGGAGAGACCCAGTACTTC
CASSQSGTLGETQYF
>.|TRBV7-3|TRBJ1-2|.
TGTGCCAGCAGCTTAAGGAGCAGCTCTAACTATGGCTACACCTTC
CASSLRSSSNYGYTF
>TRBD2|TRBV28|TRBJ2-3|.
TGTGCCAGCAGCCATGCGGTGACTAGCGGGGGCCTCGTTCCGGATAGGCAGTATTTT
CASSHAVTSGGLVPDRQYF
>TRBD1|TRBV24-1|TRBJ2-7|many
TGTGCCACCAGTGACACAGCAGGGGGCAGGAACGAGCAGTACTTC
CATSDTAGGRNEQYF
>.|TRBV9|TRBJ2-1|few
TGTGCCAGCAGCGTCTGGGTGGGGCAGGGAAACAATGAGCAGTTCTTC
CASSVWVGQGNNEQFF
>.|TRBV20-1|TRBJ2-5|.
TGCAGTGCTAGAGTGCCAGTCCAAGAGACCCAGTACTTC
CSARVPVQETQYF